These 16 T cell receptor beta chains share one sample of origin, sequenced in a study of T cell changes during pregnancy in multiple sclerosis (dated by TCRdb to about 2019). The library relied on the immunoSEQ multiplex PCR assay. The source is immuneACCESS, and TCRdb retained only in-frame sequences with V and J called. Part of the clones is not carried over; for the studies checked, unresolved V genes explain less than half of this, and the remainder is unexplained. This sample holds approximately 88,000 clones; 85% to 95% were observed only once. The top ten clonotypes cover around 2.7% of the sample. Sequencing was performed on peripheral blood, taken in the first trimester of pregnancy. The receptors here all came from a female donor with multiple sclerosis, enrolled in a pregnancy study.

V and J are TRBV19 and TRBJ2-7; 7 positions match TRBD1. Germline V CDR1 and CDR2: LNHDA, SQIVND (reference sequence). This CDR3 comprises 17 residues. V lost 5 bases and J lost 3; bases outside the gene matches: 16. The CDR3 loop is CASSSGTAGTAFYEQYF. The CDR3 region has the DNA TGTGCCAGTAGTTCCGGAACAGCCGGGACAGCTTTCTACGAGCAGTACTTC.

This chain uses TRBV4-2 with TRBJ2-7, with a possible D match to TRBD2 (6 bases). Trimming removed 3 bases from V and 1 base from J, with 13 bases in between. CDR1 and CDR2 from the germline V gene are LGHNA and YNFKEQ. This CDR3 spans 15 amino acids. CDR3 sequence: CASSQDGGTSYEQYF. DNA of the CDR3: TGTGCCAGCAGCCAGGACGGGGGAACTTCCTACGAGCAGTACTTC.

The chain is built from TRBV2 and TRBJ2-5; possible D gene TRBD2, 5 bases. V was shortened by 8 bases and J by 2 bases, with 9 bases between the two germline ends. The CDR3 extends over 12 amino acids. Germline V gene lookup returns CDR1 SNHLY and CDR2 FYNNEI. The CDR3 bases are TGTGCCAGCGGACTGTGGCAAGAGACCCAGTACTTC. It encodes CASGLWQETQYF. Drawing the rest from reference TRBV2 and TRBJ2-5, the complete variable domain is EPEVTQTPSHQVTQMGQEVILRCVPISNHLYFYWYRQILGQKVEFLVSFYNNEISEKSEIFDDQFSVERPDGSNFTLKIRSTKLEDSAMYFCASGLWQETQYFGPGTRLLVL.

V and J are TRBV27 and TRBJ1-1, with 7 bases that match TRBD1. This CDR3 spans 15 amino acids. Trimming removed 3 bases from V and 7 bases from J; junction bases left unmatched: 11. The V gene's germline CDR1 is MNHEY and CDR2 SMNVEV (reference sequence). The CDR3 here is CASSLIFSWDSEAFF. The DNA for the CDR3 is TGTGCCAGCAGTTTGATTTTCTCATGGGACAGTGAAGCTTTCTTT.

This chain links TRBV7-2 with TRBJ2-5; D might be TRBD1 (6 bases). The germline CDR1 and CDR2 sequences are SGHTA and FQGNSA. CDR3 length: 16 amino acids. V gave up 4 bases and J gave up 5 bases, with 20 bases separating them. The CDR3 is CASSSGQRPGVETQYF. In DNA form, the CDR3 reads TGTGCCAGCAGCTCAGGACAGCGCCCGGGCGTGGAGACCCAGTACTTC.

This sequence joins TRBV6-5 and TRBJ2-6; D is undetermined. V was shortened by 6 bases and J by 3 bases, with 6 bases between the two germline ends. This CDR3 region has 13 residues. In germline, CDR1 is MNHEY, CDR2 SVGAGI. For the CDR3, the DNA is TGTGCCAGCAGCCTCCGTGGGGCCAACGTCCTGACTTTC. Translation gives CASSLRGANVLTF.

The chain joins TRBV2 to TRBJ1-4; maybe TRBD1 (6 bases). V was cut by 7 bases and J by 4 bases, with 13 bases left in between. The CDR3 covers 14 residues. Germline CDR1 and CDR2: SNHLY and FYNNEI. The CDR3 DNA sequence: TGTGCCAGCAACCCGGGACACTATAATGAAAAACTGTTTTTT. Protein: CASNPGHYNEKLFF.

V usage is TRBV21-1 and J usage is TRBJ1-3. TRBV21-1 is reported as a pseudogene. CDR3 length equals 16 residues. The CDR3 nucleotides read TGTGCCAGCAGCCACAAGGGCCGGAGGACTGGAAACACCATATATTTT. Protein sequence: CASSHKGRRTGNTIYF.

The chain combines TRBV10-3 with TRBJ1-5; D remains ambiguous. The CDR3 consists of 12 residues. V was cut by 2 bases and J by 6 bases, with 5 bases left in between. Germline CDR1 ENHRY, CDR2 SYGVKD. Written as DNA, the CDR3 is TGTGCCATCAGTGAGAATAGTCAGCCCCAGCATTTT. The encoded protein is CAISENSQPQHF.

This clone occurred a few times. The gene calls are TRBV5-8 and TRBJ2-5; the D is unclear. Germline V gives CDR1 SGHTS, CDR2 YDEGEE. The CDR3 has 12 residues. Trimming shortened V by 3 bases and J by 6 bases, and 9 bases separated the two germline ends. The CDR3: CASSSQVQTQYF. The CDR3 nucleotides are TGTGCCAGCAGCTCCCAGGTGCAGACCCAGTACTTC.

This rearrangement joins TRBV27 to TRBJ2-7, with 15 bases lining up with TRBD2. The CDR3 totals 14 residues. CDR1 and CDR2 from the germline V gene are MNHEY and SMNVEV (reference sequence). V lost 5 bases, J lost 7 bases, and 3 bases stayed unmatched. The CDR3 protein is CASSPGTSGGEQYF. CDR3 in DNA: TGTGCCAGCAGTCCCGGGACTAGCGGGGGGGAGCAGTACTTC.

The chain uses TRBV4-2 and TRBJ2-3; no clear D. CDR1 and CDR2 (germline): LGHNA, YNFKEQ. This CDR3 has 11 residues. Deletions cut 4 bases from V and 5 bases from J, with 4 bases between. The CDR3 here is CASSPGDTQYF. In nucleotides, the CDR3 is TGTGCCAGCAGCCCGGGAGATACGCAGTATTTT.

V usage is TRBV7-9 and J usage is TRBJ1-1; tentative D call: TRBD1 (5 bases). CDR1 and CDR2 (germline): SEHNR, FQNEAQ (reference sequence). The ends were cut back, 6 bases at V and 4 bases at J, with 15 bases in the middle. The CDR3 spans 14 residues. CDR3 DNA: TGTGCCAGCAGTCAGGTGGTGGGGGGCACTGAAGCTTTCTTT. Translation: CASSQVVGGTEAFF.

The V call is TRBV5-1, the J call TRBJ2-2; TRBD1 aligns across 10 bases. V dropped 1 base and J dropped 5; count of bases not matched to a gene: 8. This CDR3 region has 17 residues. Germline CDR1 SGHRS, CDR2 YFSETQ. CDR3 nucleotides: TGCGCCAGCAGCTTGTGGCCACCGGGACAGGGGACCGGGGAGCTGTTTTTT. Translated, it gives CASSLWPPGQGTGELFF.

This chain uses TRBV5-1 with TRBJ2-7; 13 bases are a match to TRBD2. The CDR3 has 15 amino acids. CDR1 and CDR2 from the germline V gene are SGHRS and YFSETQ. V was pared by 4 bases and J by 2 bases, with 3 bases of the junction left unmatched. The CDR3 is CASSPGLAGAYEQYF. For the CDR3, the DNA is TGCGCCAGCAGCCCAGGACTAGCGGGAGCCTACGAGCAGTACTTC.

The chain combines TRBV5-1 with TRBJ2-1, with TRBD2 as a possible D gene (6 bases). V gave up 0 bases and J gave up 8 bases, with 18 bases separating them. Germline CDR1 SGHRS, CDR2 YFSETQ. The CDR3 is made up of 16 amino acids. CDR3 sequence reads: CASSLEAGRFKDEQFF. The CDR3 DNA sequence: TGCGCCAGCAGCTTGGAAGCGGGTCGGTTTAAAGATGAGCAGTTCTTC.